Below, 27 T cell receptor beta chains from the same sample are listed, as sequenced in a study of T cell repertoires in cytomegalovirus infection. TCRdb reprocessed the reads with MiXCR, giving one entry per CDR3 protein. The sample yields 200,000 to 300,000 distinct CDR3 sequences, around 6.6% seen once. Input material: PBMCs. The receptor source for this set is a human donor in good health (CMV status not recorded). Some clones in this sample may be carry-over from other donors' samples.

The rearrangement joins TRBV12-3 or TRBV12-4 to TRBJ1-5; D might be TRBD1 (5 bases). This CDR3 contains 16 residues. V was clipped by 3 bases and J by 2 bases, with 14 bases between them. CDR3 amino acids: CASSFLGGKGNQPQHF. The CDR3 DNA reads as TGTGCCAGCAGTTTTCTTGGGGGAAAGGGCAATCAGCCCCAGCATTTT.

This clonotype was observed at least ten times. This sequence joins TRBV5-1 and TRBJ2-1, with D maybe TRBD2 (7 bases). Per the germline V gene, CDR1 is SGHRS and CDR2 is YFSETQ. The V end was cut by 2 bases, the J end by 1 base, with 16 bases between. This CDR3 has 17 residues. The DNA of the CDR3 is TGCGCCAGCAGCTTAGCTCAGAGGGGGGGTTCCTACAATGAGCAGTTCTTC. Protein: CASSLAQRGGSYNEQFF.

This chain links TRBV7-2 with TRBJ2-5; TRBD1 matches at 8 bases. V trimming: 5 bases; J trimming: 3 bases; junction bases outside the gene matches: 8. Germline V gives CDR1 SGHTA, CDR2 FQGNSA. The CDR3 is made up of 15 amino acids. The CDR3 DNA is TGTGCCAGCAGCCCCCCGACAGGGGTCAAAGAGACCCAGTACTTC. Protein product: CASSPPTGVKETQYF.

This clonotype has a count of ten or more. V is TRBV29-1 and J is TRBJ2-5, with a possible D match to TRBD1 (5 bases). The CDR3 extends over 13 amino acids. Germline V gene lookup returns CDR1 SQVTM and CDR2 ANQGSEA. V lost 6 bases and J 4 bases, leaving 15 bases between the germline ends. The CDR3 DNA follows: TGCAGCGTAAACCAGGGAAACGCAGAGACCCAGTACTTC. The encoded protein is CSVNQGNAETQYF.

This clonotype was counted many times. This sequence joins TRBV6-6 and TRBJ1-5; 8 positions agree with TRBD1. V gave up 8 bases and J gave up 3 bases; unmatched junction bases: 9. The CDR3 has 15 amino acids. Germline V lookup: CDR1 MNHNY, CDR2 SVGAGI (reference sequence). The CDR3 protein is CASEKGQVNNQPQHF. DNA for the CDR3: TGTGCCAGCGAAAAGGGACAGGTTAACAATCAGCCCCAGCATTTT.

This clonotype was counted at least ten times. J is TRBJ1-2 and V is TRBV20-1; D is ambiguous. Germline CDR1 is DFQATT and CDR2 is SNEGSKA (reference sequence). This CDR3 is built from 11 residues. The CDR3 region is CSLDVGYGYTF. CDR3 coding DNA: TGCAGCCTCGATGTGGGGTATGGCTACACCTTC.

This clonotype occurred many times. The CDR3 nucleotides read TGTGCCAGTAGTAAGGTCCAGGGGGCTTTTCAGCCCCAGCATTTT. The encoded protein is CASSKVQGAFQPQHF. The rearrangement links TRBV19 to TRBJ1-5; 8 bases are a match to TRBD1. V was clipped by 4 bases and J by 6 bases; unmatched bases: 8. CDR3 length: 15 residues. In germline, CDR1 is LNHDA, CDR2 SQIVND (reference sequence).

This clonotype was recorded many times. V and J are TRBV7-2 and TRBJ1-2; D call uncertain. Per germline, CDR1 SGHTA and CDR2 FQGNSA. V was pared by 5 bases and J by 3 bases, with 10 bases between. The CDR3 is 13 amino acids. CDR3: CASSPAKYYGYTF. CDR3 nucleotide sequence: TGTGCCAGCAGCCCCGCTAAATACTATGGCTACACCTTC.

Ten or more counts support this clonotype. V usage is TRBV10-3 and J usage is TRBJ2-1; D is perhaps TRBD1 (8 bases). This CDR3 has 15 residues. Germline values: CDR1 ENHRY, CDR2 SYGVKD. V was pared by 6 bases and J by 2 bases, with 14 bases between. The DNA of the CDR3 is TGTGCCATCAGGGGAGGGACAGGCCCCTACAATGAGCAGTTCTTC. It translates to CAIRGGTGPYNEQFF.

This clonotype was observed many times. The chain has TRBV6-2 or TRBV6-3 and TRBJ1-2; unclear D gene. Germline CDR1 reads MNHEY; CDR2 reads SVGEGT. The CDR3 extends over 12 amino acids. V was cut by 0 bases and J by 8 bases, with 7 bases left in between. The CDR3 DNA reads TGTGCCAGCAGTTACTCTGTAGGAGGCTACACCTTC. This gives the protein CASSYSVGGYTF.

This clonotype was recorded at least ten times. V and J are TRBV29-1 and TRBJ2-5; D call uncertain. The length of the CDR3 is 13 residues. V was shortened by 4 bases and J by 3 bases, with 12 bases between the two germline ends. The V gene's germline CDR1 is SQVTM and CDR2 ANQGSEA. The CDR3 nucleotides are TGCAGCGTTGCCCATCAGGCAGAAGAGACCCAGTACTTC. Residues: CSVAHQAEETQYF.

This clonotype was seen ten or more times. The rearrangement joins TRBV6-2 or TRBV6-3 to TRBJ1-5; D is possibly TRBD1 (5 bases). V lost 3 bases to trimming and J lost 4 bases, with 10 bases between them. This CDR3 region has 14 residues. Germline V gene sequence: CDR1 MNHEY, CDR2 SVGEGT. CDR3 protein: CASSYFEGNQPQHF. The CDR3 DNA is TGTGCCAGCAGTTATTTCGAGGGGAATCAGCCCCAGCATTTT.

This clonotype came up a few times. The CDR3 DNA reads as TGCAGCGTTGATTACGGGACTGAAGCTTTCTTT. Its translation: CSVDYGTEAFF. J is TRBJ1-1 and V is TRBV29-1; D is uncertain. CDR3 length: 11 amino acids. Germline CDR1 reads SQVTM; CDR2 reads ANQGSEA. The V gene lost 3 bases and the J gene lost 5 bases, with 7 bases spanning the gap.

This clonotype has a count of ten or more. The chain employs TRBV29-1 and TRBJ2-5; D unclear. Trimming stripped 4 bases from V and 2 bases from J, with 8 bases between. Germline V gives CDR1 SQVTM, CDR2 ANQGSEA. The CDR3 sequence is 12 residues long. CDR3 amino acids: CSVAAVQETQYF. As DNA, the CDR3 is TGCAGCGTTGCGGCTGTACAAGAGACCCAGTACTTC.

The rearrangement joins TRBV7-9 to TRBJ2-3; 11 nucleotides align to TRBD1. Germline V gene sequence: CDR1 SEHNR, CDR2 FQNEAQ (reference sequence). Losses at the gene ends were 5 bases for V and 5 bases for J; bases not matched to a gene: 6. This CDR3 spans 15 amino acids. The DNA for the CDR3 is TGTGCCAGCAGCCCCGAGGGACAGGGGGTAGATACGCAGTATTTT. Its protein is CASSPEGQGVDTQYF.

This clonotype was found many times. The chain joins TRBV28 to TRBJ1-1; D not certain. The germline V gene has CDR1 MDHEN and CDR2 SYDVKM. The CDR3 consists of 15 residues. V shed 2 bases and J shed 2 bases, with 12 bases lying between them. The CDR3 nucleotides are TGTGCCAGCAGTTTAGAGAGGGCCCAAAACACTGAAGCTTTCTTT. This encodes CASSLERAQNTEAFF.

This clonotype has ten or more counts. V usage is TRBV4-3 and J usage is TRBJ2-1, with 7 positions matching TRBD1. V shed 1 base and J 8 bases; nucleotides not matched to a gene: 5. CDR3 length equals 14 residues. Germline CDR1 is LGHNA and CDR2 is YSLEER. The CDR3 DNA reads TGCGCCAGCAGCCAAGGCCCACAGGGGTATGAGCAGTTCTTC. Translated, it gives CASSQGPQGYEQFF.

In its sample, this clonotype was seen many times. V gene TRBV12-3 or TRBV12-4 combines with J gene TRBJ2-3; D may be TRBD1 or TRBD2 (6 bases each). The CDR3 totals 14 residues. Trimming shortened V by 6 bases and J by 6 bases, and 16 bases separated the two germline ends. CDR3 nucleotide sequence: TGTGCCAGCAGCACGACAGGAGGGACGGATACGCAGTATTTT. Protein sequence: CASSTTGGTDTQYF.

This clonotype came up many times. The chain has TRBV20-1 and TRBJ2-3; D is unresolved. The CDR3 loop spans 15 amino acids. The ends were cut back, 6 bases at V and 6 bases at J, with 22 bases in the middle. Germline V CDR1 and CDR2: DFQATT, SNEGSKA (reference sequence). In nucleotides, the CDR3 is TGCAGTGCCCCTGCAGGAGCAGGTTTCTTGGATACGCAGTATTTT. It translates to CSAPAGAGFLDTQYF.

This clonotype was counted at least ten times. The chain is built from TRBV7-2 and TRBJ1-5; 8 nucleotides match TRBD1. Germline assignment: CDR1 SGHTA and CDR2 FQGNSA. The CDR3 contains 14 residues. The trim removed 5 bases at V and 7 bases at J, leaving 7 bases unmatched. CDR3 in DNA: TGTGCCAGCAGCCTCCGACAGGGGATCCAGCCCCAGCATTTT. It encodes CASSLRQGIQPQHF.

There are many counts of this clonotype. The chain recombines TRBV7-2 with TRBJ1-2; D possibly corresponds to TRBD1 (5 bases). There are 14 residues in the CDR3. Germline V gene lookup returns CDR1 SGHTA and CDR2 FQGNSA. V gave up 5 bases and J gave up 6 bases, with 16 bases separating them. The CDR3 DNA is TGTGCCAGCAGCCCCCCCGGGGGGAGAAATGGCTACACCTTC. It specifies CASSPPGGRNGYTF.

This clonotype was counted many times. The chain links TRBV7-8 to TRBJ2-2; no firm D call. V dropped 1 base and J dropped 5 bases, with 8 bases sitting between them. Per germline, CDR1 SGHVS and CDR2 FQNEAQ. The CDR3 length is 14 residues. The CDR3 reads CASSLGLSTGELFF. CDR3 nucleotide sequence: TGTGCCAGCAGCTTAGGTTTAAGTACCGGGGAGCTGTTTTTT. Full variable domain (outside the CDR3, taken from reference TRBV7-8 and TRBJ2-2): GAGVSQSPRYKVAKRGQDVALRCDPISGHVSLFWYQQALGQGPEFLTYFQNEAQLDKSGLPSDRFFAERPEGSVSTLKIQRTQQEDSAVYLCASSLGLSTGELFFGEGSRLTVL.

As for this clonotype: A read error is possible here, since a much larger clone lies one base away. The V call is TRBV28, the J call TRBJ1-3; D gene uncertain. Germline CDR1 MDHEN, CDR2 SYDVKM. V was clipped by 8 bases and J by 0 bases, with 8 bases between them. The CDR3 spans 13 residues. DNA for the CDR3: TGTGCCAGCGGCAGGAGCTCTGGAAACACCATATATTTT. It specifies CASGRSSGNTIYF.

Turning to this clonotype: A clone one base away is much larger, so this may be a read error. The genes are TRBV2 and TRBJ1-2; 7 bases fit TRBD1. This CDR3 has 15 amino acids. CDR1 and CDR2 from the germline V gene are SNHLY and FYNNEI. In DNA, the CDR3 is TGTGACAGCAGTGAAACAGGGGAGTACCACTATGGCTACACCTTC. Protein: CDSSETGEYHYGYTF.

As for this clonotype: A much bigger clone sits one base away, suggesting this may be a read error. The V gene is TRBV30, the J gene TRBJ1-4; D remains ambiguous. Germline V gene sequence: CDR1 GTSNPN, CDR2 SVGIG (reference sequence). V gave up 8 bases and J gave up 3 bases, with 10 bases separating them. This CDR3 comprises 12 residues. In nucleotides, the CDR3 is TGTGCCCGGGAGGGTCCTAATGAAAAACTGTTTTTT. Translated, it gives CAREGPNEKLFF.

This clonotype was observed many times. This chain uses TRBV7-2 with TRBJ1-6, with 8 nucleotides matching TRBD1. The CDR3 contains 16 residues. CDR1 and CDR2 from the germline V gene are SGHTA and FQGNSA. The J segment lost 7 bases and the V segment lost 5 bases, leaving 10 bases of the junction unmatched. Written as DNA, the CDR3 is TGTGCCAGCAGCCTGAGTAAGGGACAGGCCAATTCACCCCTCCACTTT. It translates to CASSLSKGQANSPLHF.

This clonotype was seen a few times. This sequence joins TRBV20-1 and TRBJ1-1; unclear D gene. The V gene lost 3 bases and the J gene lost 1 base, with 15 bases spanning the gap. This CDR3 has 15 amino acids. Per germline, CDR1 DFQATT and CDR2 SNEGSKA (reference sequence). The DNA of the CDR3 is TGCAGTGCTAGGATCCCTGGGCAAGAGAACACTGAAGCTTTCTTT. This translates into CSARIPGQENTEAFF.